Shown below are 24 T cell receptor beta chains from a single sample sequenced in a study of blood T cells in healthy people across ages. A second PCR, run for 7 to 11 cycles, used a sample-barcoded 5' primer plus a J-beta primer mix. MiXCR was run by TCRdb on the 5' RACE reads, yielding one entry per CDR3 protein. The sample records about a million distinct CDR3 sequences, roughly 48% being singletons. The sequencing input was blood. These TCRs come from a young man in good health.

The chain combines TRBV7-9 with TRBJ2-7, with 8 bases identical to TRBD2. The J call may be faulty, since TRBJ2-5 better matches the DNA end. Germline V gives CDR1 SEHNR, CDR2 FQNEAQ (reference sequence). This CDR3 spans 17 amino acids. The CDR3 here is CASSLAPSSGEMRTQYF. CDR3 coding DNA: TGTGCCAGCAGCTTAGCGCCTAGTAGCGGGGAGATGCGGACCCAGTACTTC.

This clonotype was detected only a few times. The chain carries TRBV29-1 and TRBJ2-6; perhaps TRBD1 as D (5 bases). Germline V lookup: CDR1 SQVTM, CDR2 ANQGSEA. CDR3 length equals 15 residues. V lost 7 bases and J 0 bases, leaving 13 bases between the germline ends. CDR3 sequence: CSARTGRSGANVLTF. For the CDR3, the DNA is TGCAGCGCCCGCACAGGTCGCTCTGGGGCCAACGTCCTGACTTTC.

The chain recombines TRBV7-2 with TRBJ2-5; D might be TRBD1 (5 bases). The CDR3 has 13 residues. V lost 8 bases to trimming and J lost 2 bases, with 12 bases between them. Germline V gene data show CDR1 as SGHTA and CDR2 as FQGNSA. The DNA for the CDR3 is TGTGCCAGCGCCCCTGACAGACAAGAGACCCAGTACTTC. Translation gives CASAPDRQETQYF.

This clonotype was detected a few times. This sequence joins TRBV11-2 and TRBJ1-1; TRBD1 might be the D (6 bases). The CDR3 has 14 residues. V lost 5 bases and J 1 base, leaving 11 bases between the germline ends. CDR1 is SGHAT, CDR2 FQNNGV, per germline. CDR3 DNA: TGTGCCAGCAGCCGGGGGGCAGCGAACACTGAAGCTTTCTTT. Translated, it gives CASSRGAANTEAFF.

This chain joins TRBV6-1 and TRBJ1-5, with D tentatively TRBD1 (5 bases). V lost 6 bases, J lost 0 bases, and 18 bases lay in between. Germline assignment: CDR1 MNHNS and CDR2 SASEGT. The CDR3 consists of 17 residues. CDR3 sequence: CASSGGRPDYSNQPQHF. In DNA, the CDR3 is TGTGCCAGCAGCGGGGGACGTCCCGACTATAGCAATCAGCCCCAGCATTTT.

This clonotype was observed a handful of times. The chain employs TRBV6-2 or TRBV6-3 and TRBJ1-5; D perhaps matches TRBD1 (5 bases). This CDR3 is built from 14 residues. Between the trimmed V and J ends, which lost 5 bases and 5 bases, there was a span of 13 bases. Per the germline V gene, CDR1 is MNHEY and CDR2 is SVGEGT. The CDR3 region is CASSKQAPHQPQHF. Written as DNA, the CDR3 is TGTGCCAGCAGTAAACAGGCCCCCCATCAGCCCCAGCATTTT.

This chain uses TRBV11-3 with TRBJ2-1; D gene uncertain. The CDR3 totals 18 residues. The germline V gene encodes CDR1 SGHNT and CDR2 YENEEA. Trimming removed 3 bases from V and 0 bases from J, with 18 bases in between. The CDR3: CASSFTWAKPSSYNEQFF. CDR3 DNA sequence: TGTGCCAGCAGCTTTACGTGGGCTAAGCCGAGCTCCTACAATGAGCAGTTCTTC.

The chain links TRBV2 to TRBJ1-5, with a tentative D call TRBD1 (6 bases). V was shortened by 6 bases and J by 7 bases, with 13 bases between the two germline ends. The germline V gene has CDR1 SNHLY and CDR2 FYNNEI. The CDR3 runs to 13 residues. CDR3 coding DNA: TGTGCCAGCAGCTCACAGGGTTGGCAGCCCCAGCATTTT. This gives the protein CASSSQGWQPQHF.

This chain uses TRBV7-2 with TRBJ1-5, with a possible D match to TRBD1 (5 bases). The CDR3 contains 16 residues. V lost 1 base to trimming and J lost 0 bases, with 10 bases between them. The germline V gene encodes CDR1 SGHTA and CDR2 FQGNSA. The CDR3 bases are TGTGCCAGCAGCTTAGGTCTTGGGGCTAGCAATCAGCCCCAGCATTTT. Residues: CASSLGLGASNQPQHF.

J is TRBJ2-4 and V is TRBV20-1; a weak D match, TRBD1 (7 bases). Germline CDR1 and CDR2: DFQATT and SNEGSKA (reference sequence). This CDR3 is built from 13 residues. Trimming pared 7 bases from V and 2 bases from J, leaving 12 bases between. CDR3 region: CSGQGGSKNIQYF. DNA for the CDR3: TGCAGTGGACAGGGAGGATCCAAAAACATTCAGTACTTC.

V gene TRBV11-2 combines with J gene TRBJ1-1; D remains unclear. Germline CDR1 SGHAT, CDR2 FQNNGV. V was cut by 1 base and J by 2 bases, with 8 bases left in between. The CDR3 covers 14 residues. CDR3 loop: CASSLAAFNTEAFF. The CDR3 region has the DNA TGTGCCAGCAGCTTAGCCGCATTTAACACTGAAGCTTTCTTT.

The gene calls are TRBV28 and TRBJ2-7; possible D gene TRBD2, 6 bases. CDR3 size: 12 residues. Between the trimmed V and J ends, which lost 6 bases and 6 bases, there was a span of 12 bases. CDR1 is MDHEN and CDR2 is SYDVKM in the germline V gene. The chain's CDR3 is CASSRGTREQYF. Written as DNA, the CDR3 is TGTGCCAGCAGCCGCGGGACGCGCGAGCAGTACTTC. Combining the CDR3 with reference TRBV28 and TRBJ2-7 gives the whole variable domain DVKVTQSSRYLVKRTGEKVFLECVQDMDHENMFWYRQDPGLGLRLIYFSYDVKMKEKGDIPEGYSVSREKKERFSLILESASTNQTSMYLCASSRGTREQYFGPGTRLTVT.

This clonotype was detected only once. The rearrangement uses TRBV9 and TRBJ1-1; possibly TRBD1 for D (5 bases). CDR1 is SGDLS, CDR2 YYNGEE, per germline. Between the trimmed V and J ends, which lost 1 base and 3 bases, there was a span of 10 bases. This CDR3 region has 14 residues. The CDR3 DNA sequence: TGTGCCAGCAGCGTATCAGGGATCGACACTGAAGCTTTCTTT. As protein: CASSVSGIDTEAFF. The entire variable domain, with the rest obtained from reference TRBV9 and TRBJ1-1, is as follows: DSGVTQTPKHLITATGQRVTLRCSPRSGDLSVYWYQQSLDQGLQFLIQYYNGEERAKGNILERFSAQQFPDLHSELNLSSLELGDSALYFCASSVSGIDTEAFFGQGTRLTVV.

The rearrangement joins TRBV24-1 to TRBJ2-5; 9 positions match TRBD1. Near its end, the DNA agrees better with TRBJ2-7, so the J call may be wrong. This CDR3 is built from 14 residues. Germline loops: CDR1 KGHDR, CDR2 SFDVKD. CDR3 residues: CATSRDRESHEQYF. The CDR3 DNA sequence: TGTGCCACCAGCAGGGACAGGGAATCCCACGAGCAGTACTTC.

Only a few counts were recorded for this clonotype. The chain employs TRBV12-3 or TRBV12-4 and TRBJ2-1; possibly TRBD2 for D (5 bases). CDR3 length: 14 amino acids. V was shortened by 5 bases and J by 9 bases, with 17 bases between the two germline ends. The CDR3 loop is CASSPVAGRGEQFF. The CDR3 coding sequence is TGTGCCAGCAGTCCGGTGGCGGGTCGGGGTGAGCAGTTCTTC.

The chain uses TRBV18 and TRBJ1-1; no clear D. This CDR3 has 15 amino acids. The V end lost 3 bases, the J end lost 1 base, and 12 bases lay between the germline ends. CDR1 is KGHSH, CDR2 LQKENI, per germline. CDR3 in amino acids: CASSPVARQNTEAFF. CDR3 sequence (DNA): TGTGCCAGCTCACCTGTAGCCAGACAGAACACTGAAGCTTTCTTT.

The chain employs TRBV20-1 and TRBJ2-3; 7 positions match TRBD2. The CDR3 runs 15 residues. The V gene end was trimmed by 1 base and the J gene end by 2 bases; junction bases not matched to a gene: 6. Germline V CDR1 and CDR2: DFQATT, SNEGSKA (reference sequence). In nucleotides, the CDR3 is TGCAGTGCTAGAGGGGCTAGCGGTTCCACAGATACGCAGTATTTT. This gives the protein CSARGASGSTDTQYF.

This chain links TRBV7-9 with TRBJ2-1, with a weak D call TRBD2 (5 bases). The germline V gene encodes CDR1 SEHNR and CDR2 FQNEAQ (reference sequence). The CDR3 covers 14 residues. Trimming removed 2 bases at V and 5 bases at J, with 10 bases between. In nucleotides, the CDR3 is TGTGCCAGCAGCTTACGGCAGGAGGACAATGAGCAGTTCTTC. Its protein product is CASSLRQEDNEQFF.

This clonotype was seen once. CDR3 sequence: CSALGPLVNEQFF. Here the CDR3 DNA reads TGCAGTGCGCTCGGACCACTGGTCAATGAGCAGTTCTTC. This chain links TRBV20-1 with TRBJ2-1; D gene unclear. Germline values: CDR1 DFQATT, CDR2 SNEGSKA (reference sequence). The germline V and J ends were trimmed by 6 bases and 6 bases, with 15 bases remaining between them. This CDR3 has 13 amino acids.

This clonotype was picked up a small number of times. The chain carries TRBV27 and TRBJ2-3; 13 bases agree with TRBD2. Germline V gene lookup returns CDR1 MNHEY and CDR2 SMNVEV (reference sequence). V was clipped by 5 bases and J by 1 base; unmatched bases: 6. There are 17 residues in the CDR3. In DNA, the CDR3 is TGTGCCAGCAGTCCGGGGACTAGCGGGGTTCGCACAGATACGCAGTATTTT. Encoded protein: CASSPGTSGVRTDTQYF.

In DNA form, the CDR3 reads TGTGCCAGCACTTTAGGGTATACGCAGTATTTT. Protein product: CASTLGYTQYF. The V call is TRBV2, the J call TRBJ2-3; D unresolved. The V gene lost 7 bases and the J gene lost 7 bases, with 9 bases spanning the gap. Per germline, CDR1 SNHLY and CDR2 FYNNEI. The CDR3 totals 11 residues.

The V gene is TRBV7-2, the J gene TRBJ2-7; D possibly corresponds to TRBD1 (5 bases). The CDR3 has 14 residues. The V end was cut by 3 bases, the J end by 5 bases, with 14 bases between. Germline V gene lookup returns CDR1 SGHTA and CDR2 FQGNSA. The CDR3 coding sequence is TGTGCCAGCAGCTTCTACAAGGGGCTCCACGAGCAGTACTTC. Translated, it gives CASSFYKGLHEQYF. Full variable domain (missing parts from reference TRBV7-2 and TRBJ2-7): GAGVSQSPSNKVTEKGKDVELRCDPISGHTALYWYRQSLGQGLEFLIYFQGNSAPDKSGLPSDRFSAERTGGSVSTLTIQRTQQEDSAVYLCASSFYKGLHEQYFGPGTRLTVT.

This clonotype came up a few times. The chain carries TRBV7-9 and TRBJ2-1, with 15 bases that match TRBD2. CDR3 length: 20 residues. V lost 2 bases and J lost 0; bases outside the gene matches: 8. In germline, CDR1 is SEHNR, CDR2 FQNEAQ (reference sequence). The CDR3 coding sequence is TGTGCCAGCAGCTTACCTTCGGGACTAGCGGGGGGAAGCTCCTACAATGAGCAGTTCTTC. It encodes CASSLPSGLAGGSSYNEQFF.

The chain couples TRBV12-3 or TRBV12-4 to TRBJ2-3; 13 positions agree with TRBD2. This CDR3 spans 18 amino acids. With V trimmed by 2 bases and J by 1 base, 6 bases remained unmatched. CDR3 loop: CASSLRLAGGFRTDTQYF. The DNA for the CDR3 is TGTGCCAGCAGTTTAAGACTAGCGGGGGGTTTCCGCACAGATACGCAGTATTTT.